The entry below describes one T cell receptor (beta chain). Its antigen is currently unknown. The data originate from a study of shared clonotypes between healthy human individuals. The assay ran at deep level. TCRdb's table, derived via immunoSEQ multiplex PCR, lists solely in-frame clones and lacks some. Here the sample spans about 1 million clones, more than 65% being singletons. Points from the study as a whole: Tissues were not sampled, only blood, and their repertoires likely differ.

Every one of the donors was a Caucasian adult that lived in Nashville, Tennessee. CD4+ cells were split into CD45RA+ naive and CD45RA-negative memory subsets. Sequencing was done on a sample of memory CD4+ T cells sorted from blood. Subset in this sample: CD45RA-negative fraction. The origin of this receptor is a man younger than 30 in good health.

This chain's CDR3 is CASGGTGSSYEQYF. Written as DNA, the CDR3 is TGTGCCAGCGGAGGGACAGGGTCATCCTACGAGCAGTACTTC. The chain has TRBV6-4 and TRBJ2-7; TRBD1 matches at 9 bases. Trimming at V came to 8 bases and at J to 1 base, leaving 6 bases not matched to a gene. From germline, CDR1 is MRHNA and CDR2 SNTAGT. The CDR3 spans 14 residues.